Each of the 5 T cell receptor beta chains below was sequenced from the same sample in a study of persistence of HIV-infected CD4 T cells. These receptors lack a known antigen. Stimulation used 10 ug/mL lysate from CMV-infected fibroblasts. Memory cells lacking CD40L and CD69 with high CD45RO were sorted. This was the immunoSEQ version 4 assay in survey mode. Sequencing was performed with immunoSEQ multiplex PCR; in TCRdb, only in-frame clones are kept and a portion is missing. The table includes tens of thousands of clones, roughly 82% detected once. The specimen was CD4+ T cells sorted from PBMCs after approximately 19-hour stimulation, collected from a patient who received antiretroviral therapy. The receptors derive from an adult man with HIV who was CMV-seropositive.

V gene TRBV10-3 combines with J gene TRBJ2-1; the D gene is possibly TRBD1 (7 bases). Germline V gives CDR1 ENHRY, CDR2 SYGVKD. The ends were cut back, 4 bases at V and 7 bases at J, with 11 bases in the middle. CDR3 length equals 13 residues. CDR3 sequence: CAISASGGNEQFF. DNA for the CDR3: TGTGCCATCAGTGCGTCAGGGGGGAATGAGCAGTTCTTC.

This clone was found a few times. The chain joins TRBV6-2 or TRBV6-3 to TRBJ2-2; D may be TRBD2 (5 bases). Germline loops: CDR1 MNHEY, CDR2 SVGEGT. The CDR3 totals 17 residues. Trimming pared 0 bases from V and 1 base from J, leaving 12 bases between. The CDR3 DNA follows: TGTGCCAGCAGTTACTCGAGTGCTAGCCGGAACACCGGGGAGCTGTTTTTT. Encoded protein: CASSYSSASRNTGELFF.

The genes are TRBV3-1 (or the pseudogene TRBV3-2) and TRBJ2-5; TRBD1 aligns across 7 bases. Germline trimming cut 3 bases from V and 3 bases from J; bases unmatched to any gene: 13. The CDR3 runs to 17 residues. The germline gives CDR1 LGHDT, CDR2 YNNKEL (reference sequence). This chain's CDR3 is CASSQGSSGTAKETQYF. CDR3 nucleotides: TGTGCCAGCAGCCAGGGTAGCTCCGGGACAGCTAAAGAGACCCAGTACTTC.

The chain joins TRBV19 to TRBJ1-1; D gene uncertain. Per germline, CDR1 LNHDA and CDR2 SQIVND (reference sequence). This CDR3 is built from 12 residues. Trimming pared 3 bases from V and 1 base from J, leaving 3 bases between. As DNA, the CDR3 is TGTGCCAGTAGTATCGAGAACACTGAAGCTTTCTTT. The encoded protein is CASSIENTEAFF.

V is TRBV7-9 and J is TRBJ2-5; D is possibly TRBD1 (6 bases). V was cut by 4 bases and J by 5 bases, with 14 bases left in between. Germline lookup yields CDR1 SEHNR and CDR2 FQNEAQ (reference sequence). CDR3 size: 14 residues. CDR3 protein: CASSYSRGPETQYF. The CDR3 DNA follows: TGTGCCAGCAGCTACTCCAGGGGTCCCGAGACCCAGTACTTC.